The 7 T cell receptor beta chains given below trace back to one sample, sequenced in a study of T-cell memory formation after mild COVID-19. MiXCR, run by TCRdb on the 5' RACE reads, gives a single entry per CDR3 protein. The sample records some 130,000 distinct CDR3 sequences, about 18% being singletons. The sequencing input was PBMCs or a T cell subset sorted from them (not recorded which). The source of these receptors is a young man who had mild COVID-19 (a few samples of this study predate the infection). Cell type and time point are not known.

The chain couples TRBV4-2 to TRBJ1-2, with 7 bases that match TRBD1. V lost 3 bases and J lost 4; bases outside the gene matches: 14. The germline gives CDR1 LGHNA, CDR2 YNFKEQ. This CDR3 has 17 amino acids. The CDR3 coding sequence is TGTGCCAGCAGCCAGGAAACGACAGGGAAGGTTACCTATGGCTACACCTTC. Its protein product is CASSQETTGKVTYGYTF.

The table lists this clonotype with many counts. The rearrangement links TRBV20-1 to TRBJ2-2; 11 bases are shared with TRBD1. Germline V gives CDR1 DFQATT, CDR2 SNEGSKA (reference sequence). The CDR3 totals 15 residues. J was trimmed by 4 bases and V by 6 bases; bases with no gene match: 7. The CDR3 loop is CSAPDRGRGTGELFF. The CDR3 DNA follows: TGCAGTGCCCCGGACAGGGGGCGAGGCACCGGGGAGCTGTTTTTT.

This clonotype has a handful of counts. The V gene is TRBV7-9, the J gene TRBJ2-2; possibly TRBD1 or TRBD2 for D (5 bases each). This CDR3 region has 15 residues. Trimming removed 5 bases from V and 0 bases from J, with 10 bases in between. Germline assignment: CDR1 SEHNR and CDR2 FQNEAQ (reference sequence). Here the CDR3 DNA reads TGTGCCAGCAGCAGGGACGGATCGAACACCGGGGAGCTGTTTTTT. This sequence encodes CASSRDGSNTGELFF.

The genes are TRBV2 and TRBJ2-7; D is unclear. Germline assignment: CDR1 SNHLY and CDR2 FYNNEI. The CDR3 loop spans 11 amino acids. V was clipped by 7 bases and J by 4 bases, with 8 bases between them. CDR3 nucleotide sequence: TGTGCCAGCACTACAGATTACGAGCAGTACTTC. Translated: CASTTDYEQYF.

The chain carries TRBV5-1 and TRBJ2-1; D ambiguous. Trimming shortened V by 0 bases and J by 1 base, and 5 bases separated the two germline ends. The V gene's germline CDR1 is SGHRS and CDR2 YFSETQ. This CDR3 contains 14 residues. The DNA of the CDR3 is TGCGCCAGCAGCTTGGATTATTCCTACAATGAGCAGTTCTTC. Protein sequence: CASSLDYSYNEQFF. Together with reference TRBV5-1 and TRBJ2-1, the CDR3 gives the full variable domain: KAGVTQTPRYLIKTRGQQVTLSCSPISGHRSVSWYQQTPGQGLQFLFEYFSETQRNKGNFPGRFSGRQFSNSRSEMNVSTLELGDSALYLCASSLDYSYNEQFFGPGTRLTVL.

The rearrangement joins TRBV4-1 to TRBJ2-3, with D perhaps matching TRBD1 or TRBD2 (5 bases each). CDR1 and CDR2 (germline): MGHRA, YSYEKL. The V gene lost 9 bases and the J gene lost 2 bases, with 27 bases spanning the gap. The CDR3 length is 18 residues. The CDR3 region is CASRVWPGPATLTDTQYF. As DNA, the CDR3 is TGCGCCAGTCGTGTGTGGCCGGGACCCGCGACACTCACAGATACGCAGTATTTT.

A few counts support this clonotype. The chain carries TRBV11-2 and TRBJ2-5; no reliable D call. The CDR3 totals 12 residues. V gave up 1 base and J gave up 3 bases, with 3 bases separating them. Germline V CDR1 and CDR2: SGHAT, FQNNGV. CDR3 DNA: TGTGCCAGCAGCTTAGCAAAAGAGACCCAGTACTTC. Amino acids: CASSLAKETQYF.